These 13 T cell receptor beta chains share one sample of origin, sequenced in a study of blood T cell repertoires in COVID-19. The repertoire was sequenced with immunoSEQ multiplex PCR; TCRdb's copy has only in-frame clones and lacks some. The sample lists 250,000 to 400,000 clones; 90% were seen once. Input material: peripheral blood. Receptor source: a woman in her twenties or thirties with COVID-19, enrolled during active disease.

This clone appeared a single time. In DNA form, the CDR3 reads TGTGCCAGCAGTCGCCGGGGTAACTACGAGCAGTACTTC. Translated, it gives CASSRRGNYEQYF. This chain uses TRBV3-1 (or the pseudogene TRBV3-2) with TRBJ2-7; D is possibly TRBD2 (5 bases). Trimming cost V 6 bases and J 3 bases, with 12 bases left between them. The germline gives CDR1 LGHDT, CDR2 YNNKEL (reference sequence). This CDR3 spans 13 amino acids.

This clone was seen a few times. The rearrangement joins TRBV24-1 to TRBJ2-1; 14 bases are a match to TRBD2. The CDR3 is 15 amino acids. The germline V gene has CDR1 KGHDR and CDR2 SFDVKD. Trimming took 5 bases from V and 8 from J; bases not matched to a gene: 4. The CDR3 DNA reads TGTGCCACCAGTGCTGGGACTAGCGGGAGAGATGAGCAGTTCTTC. This encodes CATSAGTSGRDEQFF.

This clone came up a few times. CDR3 sequence: CASSPPVGRNTGELFF. CDR3 nucleotides: TGTGCCAGCTCACCACCGGTTGGGAGGAACACCGGGGAGCTGTTTTTT. The rearrangement joins TRBV18 to TRBJ2-2; possible D gene TRBD2, 5 bases. The CDR3 is 16 residues long. V was pared by 0 bases and J by 1 base, with 9 bases between. Germline V gives CDR1 KGHSH, CDR2 LQKENI. Combining the CDR3 with reference TRBV18 and TRBJ2-2 gives the whole variable domain NAGVMQNPRHLVRRRGQEARLRCSPMKGHSHVYWYRQLPEEGLKFMVYLQKENIIDESGMPKERFSAEFPKEGPSILRIQQVVRGDSAAYFCASSPPVGRNTGELFFGEGSRLTVL.

The chain employs TRBV15 and TRBJ1-5, with TRBD1 matching over 10 bases. The germline V gene encodes CDR1 LNHNV and CDR2 YYDKDF (reference sequence). V was clipped by 0 bases and J by 5 bases; unmatched bases: 10. This CDR3 contains 18 residues. The CDR3 nucleotides are TGTGCCACCAGCAGAGATAGGATGGGCGGGACAGGGGATCAGCCCCAGCATTTT. It yields the protein CATSRDRMGGTGDQPQHF. The full variable domain, its missing parts supplied by reference TRBV15 and TRBJ1-5, is DAMVIQNPRYQVTQFGKPVTLSCSQTLNHNVMYWYQQKSSQAPKLLFHYYDKDFNNEADTPDNFQSRRPNTSFCFLDIRSPGLGDTAMYLCATSRDRMGGTGDQPQHFGDGTRLSIL.

In this sample, this clone turned up a few times. The chain uses TRBV2 and TRBJ2-2, with 9 bases aligning to TRBD2. The CDR3 consists of 15 residues. Germline-derived CDR1 and CDR2 are SNHLY and FYNNEI. The V gene end was trimmed by 4 bases and the J gene end by 3 bases; junction bases not matched to a gene: 3. The CDR3 loop reads CASSVAGEDTGELFF. CDR3 DNA sequence: TGTGCCAGCAGTGTAGCGGGAGAGGACACCGGGGAGCTGTTTTTT.

The J gene is TRBJ1-5, the V gene TRBV30; a possible D gene is TRBD1 (6 bases). In germline, CDR1 is GTSNPN, CDR2 SVGIG (reference sequence). Trimming took off 3 bases at V and 5 bases at J, with 11 bases between the two ends. The CDR3 contains 13 residues. This CDR3 is CAWRAGADQPQHF. CDR3 in DNA: TGTGCCTGGAGGGCGGGGGCCGATCAGCCCCAGCATTTT.

This chain uses TRBV11-2 with TRBJ1-1; D not resolved. Germline CDR1 is SGHAT and CDR2 is FQNNGV. The V end was cut by 4 bases, the J end by 1 base, with 13 bases between. The CDR3 has 15 amino acids. In DNA, the CDR3 is TGTGCCAGCAGCTCTTTAGGGAGGGAGAACACTGAAGCTTTCTTT. Its translation: CASSSLGRENTEAFF. Full variable domain (outside the CDR3, taken from reference TRBV11-2 and TRBJ1-1): EAGVAQSPRYKIIEKRQSVAFWCNPISGHATLYWYQQILGQGPKLLIQFQNNGVVDDSQLPKDRFSAERLKGVDSTLKIQPAKLEDSAVYLCASSSLGRENTEAFFGQGTRLTVV.

The genes are TRBV6-5 and TRBJ2-7; 13 bases are shared with TRBD2. Germline V gene sequence: CDR1 MNHEY, CDR2 SVGAGI. Trimming at V came to 6 bases and at J to 7 bases, leaving 9 bases not matched to a gene. This CDR3 is built from 15 residues. The CDR3 coding sequence is TGTGCCAGCAGAGGGGGACTAGCGGGAAGTTGGGAGCAGTACTTC. It codes for CASRGGLAGSWEQYF.

The chain recombines TRBV19 with TRBJ2-7, with D possibly matching TRBD2 (6 bases). V lost 6 bases to trimming and J lost 6 bases, with 9 bases between them. Germline lookup yields CDR1 LNHDA and CDR2 SQIVND (reference sequence). This CDR3 contains 11 residues. CDR3 bases: TGTGCCAGTAGCTTCGGGGGCGAGCAGTACTTC. Its translation is CASSFGGEQYF.

The J gene is TRBJ1-1, the V gene TRBV5-1, with D maybe TRBD1 (5 bases). The CDR3 has 14 residues. V lost 4 bases and J lost 6, with 16 bases in between. The germline V gene has CDR1 SGHRS and CDR2 YFSETQ. CDR3 protein: CASSGRVQSSEAFF. Written as DNA, the CDR3 is TGCGCCAGCAGCGGCAGGGTACAGAGCTCTGAAGCTTTCTTT. Filled out from reference TRBV5-1 and TRBJ1-1, the complete variable domain reads KAGVTQTPRYLIKTRGQQVTLSCSPISGHRSVSWYQQTPGQGLQFLFEYFSETQRNKGNFPGRFSGRQFSNSRSEMNVSTLELGDSALYLCASSGRVQSSEAFFGQGTRLTVV.

This chain joins TRBV7-9 and TRBJ2-3; D remains ambiguous. Germline V lookup: CDR1 SEHNR, CDR2 FQNEAQ (reference sequence). This CDR3 is built from 13 residues. V lost 1 base and J lost 6, with 8 bases in between. This chain's CDR3 is CASSLGGDDTQYF. CDR3 sequence (DNA): TGTGCCAGCAGCTTAGGTGGAGACGATACGCAGTATTTT.

The chain recombines TRBV19 with TRBJ1-1, with TRBD1 matching over 7 bases. Looked up from germline, CDR1 is LNHDA and CDR2 is SQIVND (reference sequence). This CDR3 has 13 residues. Trimming cost V 5 bases and J 9 bases; bases outside gene matches: 9. For the CDR3, the DNA is TGTGCCAGTAGTCCCGGGACAGAACTAAAAGCTTTCTTT. Translation: CASSPGTELKAFF.

The V and J genes are TRBV7-8 and TRBJ2-3, with D possibly TRBD2 on 6 matching bases. V was shortened by 8 bases and J by 3 bases, with 15 bases between the two germline ends. Germline V gene data show CDR1 as SGHVS and CDR2 as FQNEAQ. This CDR3 contains 14 residues. This CDR3 is CASGKAGRTDTQYF. The CDR3 nucleotides are TGTGCCAGCGGTAAGGCAGGGAGGACAGATACGCAGTATTTT.